Each of the 28 T cell receptor beta chains below was sequenced from the same sample in a study of breast tumors, draining lymph nodes, adjacent tissues. Breast cancer patients provided tissue from their axillary draining lymph nodes. TCRdb reanalysed the multiplex PCR reads using MiXCR and keeps one entry per CDR3 protein. Here the sample spans about 140,000 distinct CDR3 sequences, approximately 32% being singletons. Sequenced material: axillary lymph node tissue. Receptors were obtained from a female donor with breast cancer. Some clones in this sample may be carry-over from other donors' samples.

This clonotype was counted many times. V usage is TRBV7-8 and J usage is TRBJ2-5, with 9 nucleotides matching TRBD1. Germline V gene data show CDR1 as SGHVS and CDR2 as FQNEAQ. V shed 5 bases, J shed 1 base, and the junction held 5 bases outside the gene matches. The CDR3 has 15 residues. DNA for the CDR3: TGTGCCAGCAGCCACCACAGGGGGCTCCAAGAGACCCAGTACTTC. Encoded protein: CASSHHRGLQETQYF.

This clonotype was recorded at least ten times. The chain is built from TRBV6-6 and TRBJ1-4; D unresolved. Germline V lookup: CDR1 MNHNY, CDR2 SVGAGI (reference sequence). V lost 5 bases, J lost 8 bases, and 15 bases lay in between. This CDR3 region has 14 residues. Written as DNA, the CDR3 is TGTGCCAGCAGTCCCCTCGGGGTTGAGGAAAAACTGTTTTTT. As protein: CASSPLGVEEKLFF.

This clonotype was counted between two and nine times. A read error is possible here, since a much larger clone lies one base away. This chain uses TRBV5-4 with TRBJ2-5; TRBD1 might be the D (6 bases). The V gene's germline CDR1 is SGHNT and CDR2 YYREEE (reference sequence). V lost 0 bases and J lost 1, with 10 bases in between. The CDR3 consists of 15 residues. CDR3 amino acids: CASSLGDTLQETQYF. The CDR3, as DNA: TGTGCCAGCAGCTTGGGGGACACCCTCCAAGAGACCCAGTACTTC. Variable domain in full (rest from reference TRBV5-4 and TRBJ2-5): ETGVTQSPTHLIKTRGQQVTLRCSSQSGHNTVSWYQQALGQGPQFIFQYYREEENGRGNFPPRFSGLQFPNYSSELNVNALELDDSALYLCASSLGDTLQETQYFGPGTRLLVL.

This clonotype occurred many times. Germline and junction disagree at one end, which may indicate a read error. This chain uses TRBV20-1 with TRBJ1-2; D gene uncertain. Per germline, CDR1 DFQATT and CDR2 SNEGSKA (reference sequence). This CDR3 is 12 amino acids long. DNA for the CDR3: TGCAGTGCTAGTCCGACAAACTATGGCTCCACCTTC. Translating it yields CSASPTNYGSTF.

This sequence joins TRBV13 and TRBJ2-7, with 9 bases that match TRBD1. The CDR3 is made up of 14 amino acids. The trim removed 5 bases at V and 5 bases at J, leaving 7 bases unmatched. Germline V lookup: CDR1 PRHDT, CDR2 FYEKMQ (reference sequence). Here the CDR3 reads CASSARDREDEQYV. CDR3 DNA: TGTGCCAGCAGCGCGCGGGACAGGGAAGACGAGCAGTACGTC.

This clonotype was counted between two and nine times. The V call is TRBV5-8, the J call TRBJ1-1; D is undetermined. The CDR3 spans 13 residues. The germline CDR1 and CDR2 sequences are SGHTS and YDEGEE. Trimming left V 3 bases short and J 2 bases short, with 8 bases between. The CDR3 DNA reads TGTGCCAGCAGCTGGCGGGCCAACACTGAAGCTTTCTTT. This translates into CASSWRANTEAFF.

This clonotype was seen at least ten times. The genes are TRBV7-2 and TRBJ2-3; 9 bases fit TRBD2. The CDR3 spans 17 residues. Trimming took 8 bases from V and 5 from J; bases not matched to a gene: 17. Germline lookup yields CDR1 SGHTA and CDR2 FQGNSA. CDR3 DNA sequence: TGTGCCAGCCGACGTGGGGGCGGGGGGGCCTTTGGAGATACGCAGTATTTT. Its translation: CASRRGGGGAFGDTQYF.

In this sample, this clonotype turned up many times. The junction does not match germline at one end; this may be a read error. The V gene is TRBV7-9, the J gene TRBJ1-2; the D gene is possibly TRBD1 (5 bases). Germline V gives CDR1 SEHNR, CDR2 FQNEAQ (reference sequence). This CDR3 is 15 amino acids long. For the CDR3, the DNA is TGTGCCAGCAGCTCCGGGACCGATGCTAACTATGGCTACCCCTTC. It yields the protein CASSSGTDANYGYPF.

This clonotype was detected ten times or more. The genes are TRBV28 and TRBJ2-5, with TRBD1 as a possible D gene (6 bases). The CDR3 contains 16 residues. Trimming shortened V by 7 bases and J by 4 bases, and 22 bases separated the two germline ends. Germline values: CDR1 MDHEN, CDR2 SYDVKM. CDR3 nucleotides: TGTGCCAGCAACCCAAACCCCAGGGGCACTTTAGAGACCCAGTACTTC. Translation: CASNPNPRGTLETQYF.

This clonotype was detected ten times or more. The chain recombines TRBV14 with TRBJ2-3; 12 nucleotides agree with TRBD1. Germline V gives CDR1 SGHDN, CDR2 FVKESK. The ends lost 4 bases at V and 1 base at J; junction bases unmatched: 9. CDR3 size: 18 residues. CDR3 sequence reads: CASSPITGTGGGTDTQYF. The CDR3 nucleotides are TGTGCCAGCAGCCCGATCACCGGGACAGGGGGCGGCACAGATACGCAGTATTTT.

This clonotype was recorded a few times. V gene TRBV28 combines with J gene TRBJ1-5; no clear D gene. Trimming stripped 4 bases from V and 4 bases from J, with 8 bases between. The CDR3 totals 13 residues. Germline V gene lookup returns CDR1 MDHEN and CDR2 SYDVKM. CDR3 amino acids: CASSWPLNQPQHF. DNA for the CDR3: TGTGCCAGCAGTTGGCCTCTAAATCAGCCCCAGCATTTT.

This clonotype showed up many times. The chain couples TRBV2 to TRBJ2-1; 10 nucleotides match TRBD1. This CDR3 has 14 residues. V shed 7 bases, J shed 5 bases, and the junction held 5 bases outside the gene matches. The germline V gene encodes CDR1 SNHLY and CDR2 FYNNEI. The CDR3 sequence: CASNRDRGDNEQFF. The DNA of the CDR3 is TGTGCCAGCAACCGGGACAGGGGTGACAATGAGCAGTTCTTC.

Ten or more counts support this clonotype. The J gene is TRBJ2-5, the V gene TRBV12-3 or TRBV12-4; TRBD2 agrees at 11 bases. Unmatched junction bases numbered 4, after V lost 6 bases and J lost 4 bases. The CDR3 sequence is 14 residues long. The CDR3 nucleotides are TGTGCCAGCAGGGCTACTAGCGGGGGAGAGACCCAGTACTTC. It encodes CASRATSGGETQYF.

The chain has TRBV28 and TRBJ1-4; a possible D gene is TRBD1 (6 bases). Trimming cost V 6 bases and J 6 bases, with 14 bases left between them. This CDR3 spans 14 amino acids. CDR1 is MDHEN, CDR2 SYDVKM, per germline. The CDR3 DNA reads TGTGCCAGCAGGACAGGTCGGCGCGATGAAAAACTGTTTTTT. Amino acids: CASRTGRRDEKLFF.

The chain is built from TRBV6-6 and TRBJ2-3, with 8 bases matching TRBD1. This CDR3 has 15 amino acids. Germline values: CDR1 MNHNY, CDR2 SVGAGI (reference sequence). V shed 5 bases and J 5 bases; nucleotides not matched to a gene: 9. The CDR3 DNA is TGTGCCAGCAGTGTCACTGGACAGGGCCAAGATACGCAGTATTTT. Amino acid sequence: CASSVTGQGQDTQYF.

This clonotype showed up many times. This rearrangement joins TRBV9 to TRBJ2-2, with a tentative D call TRBD2 (5 bases). Germline CDR1 and CDR2: SGDLS and YYNGEE. V lost 4 bases and J 6 bases, leaving 16 bases between the germline ends. CDR3 length: 15 amino acids. The CDR3, as DNA: TGTGCCAGCAGCCCCGGGAATGTGGAGGCCGGGGAGCTGTTTTTT. It specifies CASSPGNVEAGELFF.

This clonotype was seen many times. The chain joins TRBV6-2 or TRBV6-3 to TRBJ1-2; 10 nucleotides align to TRBD1. CDR1 and CDR2 from the germline V gene are MNHEY and SVGEGT. V shed 8 bases and J 9 bases; nucleotides not matched to a gene: 6. This CDR3 has 12 residues. The CDR3: CASHDRGRRYTF. The CDR3 DNA reads as TGTGCCAGCCACGACAGGGGGCGCCGCTACACCTTC.

Regarding this clonotype: With a much larger clone just one base away, this may be a read error. CDR3 residues: CASSLQREGRAKNIQYF. The DNA of the CDR3 is TGTGCCAGCAGCTTACAGCGGGAAGGGAGGGCGAAAAACATTCAGTACTTC. The rearrangement joins TRBV7-2 to TRBJ2-4; 7 bases match TRBD2. V shed 2 bases and J 4 bases; nucleotides not matched to a gene: 11. Germline V gives CDR1 SGHTA, CDR2 FQGNSA. The CDR3 has 17 amino acids.

The gene calls are TRBV4-1 and TRBJ1-1, with D tentatively TRBD1 (6 bases). The CDR3 runs 19 residues. V gave up 1 base and J gave up 3 bases, with 24 bases separating them. Germline V CDR1 and CDR2: MGHRA, YSYEKL. The DNA for the CDR3 is TGCGCCAGCAGCCAAGGGTGGACAGTTCGGGTGCGAATGGACACTGAAGCTTTCTTT. Protein: CASSQGWTVRVRMDTEAFF.

This clonotype came up many times. Being one base from a much bigger clone, this may be a read error. This rearrangement joins TRBV6-5 to TRBJ1-6; D possibly corresponds to TRBD1 (5 bases). The germline gives CDR1 MNHEY, CDR2 SVGAGI. V was trimmed by 5 bases and J by 8 bases, leaving 19 bases between them. This CDR3 is 16 amino acids long. Here the CDR3 DNA reads TGTGCCAGCAGTCACAGGACGGGGAGTGGGGATTCACCCCTCCACTTT. Its translation: CASSHRTGSGDSPLHF.

This clonotype was counted ten times or more. The V gene is TRBV18, the J gene TRBJ1-3, with 7 positions matching TRBD1. CDR1 is KGHSH and CDR2 is LQKENI in the germline V gene. The CDR3 extends over 15 amino acids. V trimming: 4 bases; J trimming: 0 bases; junction bases outside the gene matches: 3. CDR3 amino acids: CASSRQGDSGNTIYF. In DNA, the CDR3 is TGTGCCAGCTCACGTCAGGGGGACTCTGGAAACACCATATATTTT.

For this clonotype: A clone one base away is much larger, so this may be a read error. This chain connects TRBV10-3 to TRBJ2-3; 8 bases are a match to TRBD2. Germline values: CDR1 ENHRY, CDR2 SYGVKD. CDR3 length: 14 residues. Germline trimming cut 11 bases from V and 0 bases from J; bases unmatched to any gene: 7. This chain's CDR3 is CAGVAGPSTDTQYF. In nucleotides, the CDR3 is TGTGCCGGCGTAGCGGGACCTAGCACAGATACGCAGTATTTT.

This clonotype was counted ten times or more. The V and J genes are TRBV5-8 and TRBJ2-1, with 10 bases that match TRBD1. Germline trimming cut 4 bases from V and 0 bases from J; bases unmatched to any gene: 10. Germline CDR1 SGHTS, CDR2 YDEGEE. This CDR3 comprises 18 residues. CDR3 protein: CASSVRDRGHLSYNEQFF. CDR3 in DNA: TGTGCCAGCAGCGTACGGGACAGGGGTCATCTCTCCTACAATGAGCAGTTCTTC.

About this clonotype: This CDR3 is missing its conserved last phenylalanine or tryptophan, likely due to a read error. CDR3 DNA sequence: TGCAGTGCCAGCCGGGACGGCCCTTACAGTGAGCAGTTCTCC. The encoded protein is CSASRDGPYSEQFS. This chain joins TRBV20-1 and TRBJ2-1; D may match TRBD1 or TRBD2 (5 bases each). The germline V gene encodes CDR1 DFQATT and CDR2 SNEGSKA (reference sequence). This CDR3 has 14 residues.

This clonotype was seen repeatedly, ten times or more. The chain combines TRBV25-1 with TRBJ1-6; tentative D call: TRBD1 (6 bases). V shed 1 base and J shed 9 bases, with 13 bases lying between them. The CDR3 has 15 residues. Germline V gene sequence: CDR1 MGHDK, CDR2 SYGVNS. CDR3 DNA sequence: TGTGCCAGCAGTGAATCGCAGGGGTTAGGTTCACCCCTCCACTTT. Its translation: CASSESQGLGSPLHF.

This clonotype was detected many times. The chain combines TRBV6-1 with TRBJ1-5; D gene ambiguous. This CDR3 contains 12 residues. V was shortened by 6 bases and J by 6 bases, with 9 bases between the two germline ends. Germline CDR1 reads MNHNS; CDR2 reads SASEGT. The CDR3 DNA sequence: TGTGCCAGCAGCATCGGGCGTCAGCCCCAGCATTTT. Amino acids: CASSIGRQPQHF.

Ten or more counts support this clonotype. This chain connects TRBV7-9 to TRBJ2-3, with 7 bases identical to TRBD2. The CDR3 contains 15 residues. J lost 3 bases, V lost 1 base, and 4 bases had no gene match. CDR1 is SEHNR and CDR2 is FQNEAQ in the germline V gene (reference sequence). CDR3 amino acids: CASSLVVGGTDTQYF. The DNA for the CDR3 is TGTGCCAGCAGCTTAGTGGTGGGGGGGACAGATACGCAGTATTTT.

The V gene is TRBV9, the J gene TRBJ2-1, with 16 bases aligning to TRBD2. The V segment lost 3 bases and the J segment 5 bases; nucleotides outside the gene matches: 5. The CDR3 spans 17 residues. CDR1 is SGDLS, CDR2 YYNGEE, per germline. The DNA for the CDR3 is TGTGCCAGCAGCGCAGGGACTAGCGGGGGGGTCGACAATGAGCAGTTCTTC. Translation gives CASSAGTSGGVDNEQFF.